The 14 T cell receptor beta chains below come from one sample, sequenced in a study of T cell changes during pregnancy in multiple sclerosis. TCRdb's table, derived via immunoSEQ multiplex PCR, lists solely in-frame clones and lacks some. Here the sample spans roughly 15,000 clones, roughly 85% being singletons. The source was CD8+ T cells from peripheral blood mononuclear cells, collected in the first trimester of pregnancy. These receptors were obtained from a female donor with multiple sclerosis, enrolled in a pregnancy study.

The CDR3 DNA reads TGTGCCAGCAGCCAAGATATATGGGACAGGGGGAGCTCCTATAATTCACCCCTCCACTTT. Translation: CASSQDIWDRGSSYNSPLHF. The V gene is TRBV4-2, the J gene TRBJ1-6, with TRBD1 matching over 11 bases. With V trimmed by 0 bases and J by 0 bases, 7 bases remained unmatched. CDR1 and CDR2 from the germline V gene are LGHNA and YNFKEQ. The CDR3 consists of 20 residues.

By sample share, this clone is medium-sized. This chain joins TRBV13 and TRBJ1-2, with a tentative D call TRBD1 (6 bases). The germline V gene has CDR1 PRHDT and CDR2 FYEKMQ (reference sequence). The CDR3 runs 14 residues. V gave up 0 bases and J gave up 5 bases, with 10 bases separating them. The CDR3: CASSLGTGSYGYTF. For the CDR3, the DNA is TGTGCCAGCAGCTTAGGGACAGGTTCTTATGGCTACACCTTC.

This clone was recorded a few times. The chain links TRBV6-1 to TRBJ2-3; D possibly corresponds to TRBD1 (6 bases). From germline, CDR1 is MNHNS and CDR2 SASEGT. The CDR3 runs 15 residues. Trimming left V 8 bases short and J 4 bases short, with 19 bases between. CDR3 loop: CASGALRGSADTQYF. Here the CDR3 DNA reads TGTGCCAGCGGAGCTCTCAGGGGATCCGCAGATACGCAGTATTTT.

The gene calls are TRBV29-1 and TRBJ2-7, with D possibly matching TRBD2 (5 bases). This CDR3 has 11 residues. Per the germline V gene, CDR1 is SQVTM and CDR2 is ANQGSEA. Deletions cut 0 bases from V and 12 bases from J, with 12 bases between. In DNA form, the CDR3 reads TGCAGCGTTGAAGATTCGGGGAGCTGGTACTTC. Amino acids: CSVEDSGSWYF.

The gene calls are TRBV9 and TRBJ1-4; a possible D gene is TRBD1 (5 bases). Trimming shortened V by 4 bases and J by 0 bases, and 13 bases separated the two germline ends. The CDR3 has 16 amino acids. Germline CDR1 is SGDLS and CDR2 is YYNGEE. CDR3 protein: CASSSGGRPTNEKLFF. Here the CDR3 DNA reads TGTGCCAGCAGCTCCGGGGGACGGCCAACTAATGAAAAACTGTTTTTT.

The chain carries TRBV5-1 and TRBJ2-1, with 8 bases that match TRBD1. Trimming cost V 7 bases and J 8 bases; bases outside gene matches: 8. The germline V gene has CDR1 SGHRS and CDR2 YFSETQ. This CDR3 contains 13 residues. The CDR3 is CASATTGADEQFF. The CDR3 bases are TGCGCCAGCGCCACGACAGGGGCCGATGAGCAGTTCTTC.

CDR3 sequence: CAISEVRRGEGEQYF. The CDR3 DNA sequence: TGTGCCATCAGTGAAGTGCGGAGGGGTGAAGGCGAGCAGTACTTC. The gene calls are TRBV10-3 and TRBJ2-7; D might be TRBD2 (6 bases). Germline V CDR1 and CDR2: ENHRY, SYGVKD. V lost 3 bases to trimming and J lost 6 bases, with 18 bases between them. CDR3 length: 15 amino acids.

V gene TRBV16 combines with J gene TRBJ1-1, with 8 bases identical to TRBD1. The germline CDR1 and CDR2 sequences are KGHSY and FQNENV. This CDR3 spans 16 amino acids. Trimming took 4 bases from V and 6 from J; bases not matched to a gene: 13. The CDR3 protein is CASSRPDRVELSEAFF. CDR3 DNA sequence: TGTGCCAGCAGCCGCCCGGACAGGGTTGAGTTATCTGAAGCTTTCTTT. Filled out from reference TRBV16 and TRBJ1-1, the complete variable domain reads GEEVAQTPKHLVRGEGQKAKLYCAPIKGHSYVFWYQQVLKNEFKFLISFQNENVFDETGMPKERFSAKCLPNSPCSLEIQATKLEDSAVYFCASSRPDRVELSEAFFGQGTRLTVV.

The J gene is TRBJ2-1, the V gene TRBV6-1; 10 bases are shared with TRBD2. The length of the CDR3 is 16 residues. The junction had 7 bases not matched to a gene; V was cut back by 3 bases and J by 5 bases. Germline CDR1 is MNHNS and CDR2 is SASEGT. CDR3 DNA: TGTGCCAGCAGTGATGGGCTAGCGGGAGCCCACAATGAGCAGTTCTTC. The encoded protein is CASSDGLAGAHNEQFF.

By sample share, this clone is medium-sized. This chain uses TRBV2 with TRBJ2-3; 7 positions agree with TRBD2. CDR3 length equals 14 residues. The V gene's germline CDR1 is SNHLY and CDR2 FYNNEI. Trimming took 9 bases from V and 3 from J; bases not matched to a gene: 9. The CDR3 protein is CARSSSGRTDTQYF. The CDR3 bases are TGTGCCAGGAGTTCTAGCGGCCGTACAGATACGCAGTATTTT.

The chain has TRBV7-8 and TRBJ2-2, with 13 bases lining up with TRBD2. Unmatched junction bases numbered 7, after V lost 3 bases and J lost 3 bases. The CDR3 is 18 residues long. CDR1 is SGHVS, CDR2 FQNEAQ, per germline. CDR3 coding DNA: TGTGCCAGCAGCTTTTTGGGACTAGCGGGAAAATACACCGGGGAGCTGTTTTTT. Translating gives CASSFLGLAGKYTGELFF.

The chain joins TRBV6-5 to TRBJ1-2; D perhaps matches TRBD1 (5 bases). CDR1 MNHEY and CDR2 SVGAGI come from the germline V gene. The CDR3 sequence is 13 residues long. Trimming left V 2 bases short and J 2 bases short, with 6 bases between. Written as DNA, the CDR3 is TGTGCCAGCAGTTACGGGGGGAACTATGGCTACACCTTC. Translated: CASSYGGNYGYTF.

V is TRBV4-1 and J is TRBJ2-5, with D maybe TRBD1 (6 bases). The CDR3 has 14 amino acids. V lost 3 bases and J lost 4, with 12 bases in between. The V gene's germline CDR1 is MGHRA and CDR2 YSYEKL. DNA of the CDR3: TGCGCCAGCAGCCAGGGGACATCGGGAGAGACCCAGTACTTC. It codes for CASSQGTSGETQYF.

V is TRBV19 and J is TRBJ1-1; TRBD1 aligns across 10 bases. This CDR3 has 15 amino acids. Per germline, CDR1 LNHDA and CDR2 SQIVND (reference sequence). The ends lost 6 bases at V and 1 base at J; junction bases unmatched: 5. The CDR3 protein is CASRLTGGPNTEAFF. The DNA for the CDR3 is TGTGCCAGTAGGCTGACAGGGGGCCCGAACACTGAAGCTTTCTTT.